This TCR beta chain was obtained from a study of T cells after yellow fever vaccination. Trimming cost V 3 bases and J 3 bases, with 12 bases left between them. The germline CDR1 and CDR2 sequences are SGHAT and FQNNGV. This CDR3 is 15 amino acids long. TCRdb used MiXCR to reprocess the 5' RACE reads, holding one entry per CDR3 protein. The sample holds 300,000 or so distinct CDR3 sequences; approximately 13% are singletons and the top ten take roughly 0.5%. The input for sequencing was CD4+ T cells sorted from PBMCs, taken 45 days after the yellow fever booster vaccination. The clonotype originates from a man under 40 who received the YFV17D yellow fever vaccine. The chain employs TRBV11-2 and TRBJ1-5; perhaps TRBD1 as D (6 bases). The CDR3 sequence is CASSFGGQNNQPQHF. The DNA for the CDR3 is TGTGCCAGCAGCTTCGGAGGACAGAACAATCAGCCCCAGCATTTT.